These 20 T cell receptor beta chains were all obtained from the same sample, sequenced in a study of radiotherapy plus CTLA-4 blockade in lung cancer. The table came from immunoSEQ multiplex PCR; TCRdb's copy has only in-frame clones and leaves some out. The sample lists some 74,000 clones, 78% occurring once. The sequenced sample was peripheral blood, obtained from a patient treated with radiotherapy plus ipilimumab. Receptors were obtained from a human donor with non-small cell lung cancer who had a complete response to radiotherapy plus ipilimumab.

The rearrangement links TRBV5-1 to TRBJ2-6; D possibly uses TRBD1 or TRBD2 (5 bases each). The V and J ends lost 6 bases and 0 bases respectively, with 19 bases between them. Per the germline V gene, CDR1 is SGHRS and CDR2 is YFSETQ. This CDR3 has 18 amino acids. The CDR3 nucleotides read TGCGCCAGCACCCTCAATGGGGCAGGGAGCTCTGGGGCCAACGTCCTGACTTTC. Translated, it gives CASTLNGAGSSGANVLTF.

This clone was recorded a few times. V is TRBV7-9 and J is TRBJ2-7; TRBD1 agrees at 9 bases. The V gene's germline CDR1 is SEHNR and CDR2 FQNEAQ (reference sequence). J was trimmed by 3 bases and V by 4 bases; bases with no gene match: 7. The CDR3 covers 15 residues. The CDR3 region is CASSSRDRVLYEQYF. In DNA, the CDR3 is TGTGCCAGCAGCTCCCGGGACAGGGTCCTCTACGAGCAGTACTTC.

V gene TRBV18 combines with J gene TRBJ2-4; 7 bases fit TRBD1. The CDR3 sequence is 13 residues long. The germline gives CDR1 KGHSH, CDR2 LQKENI. The J segment lost 5 bases and the V segment lost 4 bases, leaving 2 bases of the junction unmatched. The CDR3 sequence: CASSRDSQNIQYF. CDR3 in DNA: TGTGCCAGCTCACGGGACAGTCAAAACATTCAGTACTTC.

This clone was detected only once. The genes are TRBV9 and TRBJ2-1; tentatively, D is TRBD1 (5 bases). Germline CDR1 and CDR2: SGDLS and YYNGEE. The CDR3 has 13 amino acids. V was cut by 0 bases and J by 6 bases, with 7 bases left in between. CDR3 sequence reads: CASSVGQTNEQFF. In DNA, the CDR3 is TGTGCCAGCAGCGTAGGACAGACCAATGAGCAGTTCTTC.

This rearrangement joins TRBV14 to TRBJ2-7; weak D call: TRBD1 (8 bases). Germline lookup yields CDR1 SGHDN and CDR2 FVKESK. CDR3 size: 16 residues. V was clipped by 4 bases and J by 5 bases, with 21 bases between them. The CDR3 protein is CASSRDRGGDWNEQYF. In nucleotides, the CDR3 is TGTGCCAGCAGCCGCGACAGGGGAGGGGACTGGAACGAGCAGTACTTC.

The chain links TRBV21-1 to TRBJ2-1; the D call of TRBD2 is as the table states it, not checked on the DNA. TRBV21-1 is termed a pseudogene. This CDR3 has 17 residues. CDR3 nucleotides: TGTGCCAGCAGAGGAGACCTAGTACACCATTCCGACAATGAGCAGTTCTTC. Amino acids: CASRGDLVHHSDNEQFF.

Turning to this clone: The junction departs from germline at one end; a sequencing error may be responsible. Other DNA sequences in this sample translate to the same CDR3. The chain links TRBV19 to TRBJ1-2; the match to TRBD1 covers 7 bases. The CDR3 runs to 16 residues. CDR1 LNHDA and CDR2 SQIVND come from the germline V gene (reference sequence). CDR3 protein: CATSPSGTAIYYGYTF. CDR3 bases: TGTGCCACTAGTCCTTCCGGGACAGCGATTTACTATGGCTACACCTTC.

As regards this clone: One end of the junction fails to match germline, which may point to a read error. This chain uses TRBV5-1 with TRBJ2-3; D ambiguous. Per the germline V gene, CDR1 is SGHRS and CDR2 is YFSETQ. This CDR3 comprises 15 residues. The CDR3 loop reads CASRLSLRPTDTQYF. The CDR3 nucleotides are TGCGCCAGCCGCTTGAGTTTGAGACCCACAGATACGCAGTATTTT. Full variable domain (rest looked up from reference TRBV5-1 and TRBJ2-3): KAGVTQTPRYLIKTRGQQVTLSCSPISGHRSVSWYQQTPGQGLQFLFEYFSETQRNKGNFPGRFSGRQFSNSRSEMNVSTLELGDSALYLCASRLSLRPTDTQYFGPGTRLTVL.

The chain is built from TRBV19 and TRBJ2-1; 9 bases line up with TRBD2. The germline gives CDR1 LNHDA, CDR2 SQIVND (reference sequence). The V segment lost 3 bases and the J segment 1 base; nucleotides outside the gene matches: 7. The CDR3 has 17 residues. The CDR3 nucleotides are TGTGCCAGTAGTATGGGGAGACTAGCGGCGTCCTACAATGAGCAGTTCTTC. Residues: CASSMGRLAASYNEQFF.

V is TRBV5-1 and J is TRBJ2-1; unclear D gene. Trimming took 0 bases from V and 0 from J, leaving 7 bases between them. Germline V gene lookup returns CDR1 SGHRS and CDR2 YFSETQ. CDR3 length: 15 amino acids. The CDR3 nucleotides are TGCGCCAGCAGCTTGGATTCCAACTCCTACAATGAGCAGTTCTTC. It yields the protein CASSLDSNSYNEQFF.

The rearrangement links TRBV27 to TRBJ2-5; TRBD1 might be the D (6 bases). The CDR3 sequence is 15 residues long. Looked up from germline, CDR1 is MNHEY and CDR2 is SMNVEV (reference sequence). The germline V and J ends were trimmed by 5 bases and 1 base, with 14 bases remaining between them. CDR3 sequence reads: CASSLRTDPQETQYF. The CDR3, as DNA: TGTGCCAGCAGTCTTCGGACAGACCCCCAAGAGACCCAGTACTTC.

A single count supports this clone. This chain joins TRBV5-5 and TRBJ2-4, with D tentatively TRBD2 (5 bases). The CDR3 contains 15 residues. CDR1 and CDR2 from the germline V gene are SGHKS and YYEKEE (reference sequence). V lost 4 bases and J 7 bases, leaving 18 bases between the germline ends. The CDR3 is CASSLAGVDRNIQYF. DNA of the CDR3: TGTGCCAGCAGCCTGGCCGGGGTTGATAGGAACATTCAGTACTTC.

V and J are TRBV29-1 and TRBJ1-3; D is undetermined. Germline loops: CDR1 SQVTM, CDR2 ANQGSEA. V lost 7 bases, J lost 3 bases, and 10 bases lay in between. The CDR3 has 12 amino acids. The CDR3 DNA follows: TGCAGCGCATCACCACTTGGAAACACCATATATTTT. This translates into CSASPLGNTIYF.

This clone was detected a few times. The chain recombines TRBV10-3 with TRBJ2-1; the D gene is possibly TRBD1 (6 bases). The germline V and J ends were trimmed by 10 bases and 8 bases, with 15 bases remaining between them. The CDR3 is 12 amino acids. Germline V gene lookup returns CDR1 ENHRY and CDR2 SYGVKD. The DNA of the CDR3 is TGTGCCACCTCATACAGGGCGCATGAGCAGTTCTTC. Amino acids: CATSYRAHEQFF.

This chain joins TRBV28 and TRBJ1-1, with 7 bases identical to TRBD1. This CDR3 has 11 amino acids. From germline, CDR1 is MDHEN and CDR2 SYDVKM. V was clipped by 6 bases and J by 14 bases; unmatched bases: 9. The CDR3 DNA reads as TGTGCCAGCAGCCGCAGACAGGGATCATTCTTT. Translation gives CASSRRQGSFF.

In this sample, this clone turned up once. This chain connects TRBV2 to TRBJ1-5; TRBD1 is a possible D gene (5 bases). The length of the CDR3 is 14 residues. The V gene's germline CDR1 is SNHLY and CDR2 FYNNEI. Deletions cut 2 bases from V and 7 bases from J, with 12 bases between. This CDR3 is CASSEQGRGQPQHF. In DNA form, the CDR3 reads TGTGCCAGCAGTGAACAGGGAAGAGGCCAGCCCCAGCATTTT.

The chain employs TRBV19 and TRBJ2-1; TRBD2 matches at 10 bases. In germline, CDR1 is LNHDA, CDR2 SQIVND (reference sequence). J was trimmed by 9 bases and V by 6 bases; bases with no gene match: 26. The CDR3 covers 20 residues. The CDR3 here is CASSPQGLAKRGALVGEQFF. DNA of the CDR3: TGTGCCAGTAGCCCACAGGGACTAGCGAAGAGGGGGGCTTTGGTCGGTGAGCAGTTCTTC. The full variable domain, its missing parts supplied by reference TRBV19 and TRBJ2-1, is DGGITQSPKYLFRKEGQNVTLSCEQNLNHDAMYWYRQDPGQGLRLIYYSQIVNDFQKGDIAEGYSVSREKKESFPLTVTSAQKNPTAFYLCASSPQGLAKRGALVGEQFFGPGTRLTVL.

The rearrangement links TRBV5-8 to TRBJ1-1; D is possibly TRBD1 (6 bases). Germline V CDR1 and CDR2: SGHTS, YDEGEE. V lost 0 bases to trimming and J lost 5 bases, with 14 bases between them. CDR3 length equals 15 residues. CDR3 sequence (DNA): TGTGCCAGCAGCTTGGGGCGGGGGGCGCGTACTGAAGCTTTCTTT. Amino acid sequence: CASSLGRGARTEAFF.

This chain joins TRBV5-1 and TRBJ1-1; D gene unclear. This CDR3 has 13 residues. Germline V lookup: CDR1 SGHRS, CDR2 YFSETQ. Trimming removed 7 bases from V and 4 bases from J, with 14 bases in between. The CDR3 loop is CASVTEGSTEAFF. DNA for the CDR3: TGCGCCAGCGTGACGGAGGGTAGCACTGAAGCTTTCTTT.

The genes are TRBV19 and TRBJ2-5; 13 nucleotides line up with TRBD2. Germline-derived CDR1 and CDR2 are LNHDA and SQIVND (reference sequence). V was clipped by 5 bases and J by 4 bases; unmatched bases: 7. This CDR3 has 16 residues. The CDR3 spells CASSRTSGSLGETQYF. CDR3 bases: TGTGCCAGTAGTCGGACTAGCGGGAGTTTGGGAGAGACCCAGTACTTC.